This T cell receptor (beta chain) was observed in a study of tumor-infiltrating lymphocytes in primary liver carcinoma. The wider study: About 3.65 to 8 million productive TCRbeta reads were obtained from the samples, with similar numbers across tissue types.

The germline CDR1 and CDR2 sequences are SGHRS and YFSETQ. V was trimmed by 1 base and J by 2 bases, leaving 19 bases between them. The CDR3 covers 18 residues. Starting from 500 ng of total RNA, TCR beta cDNA was produced with a primer in the constant region. Three nested multiplex PCR rounds, a slightly modified ARM-PCR method, built the TCR beta libraries. Both of the initial two PCR rounds ran for nine to ten cycles and employed TRBV1-TRBV30 forward primers alongside a C-beta reverse primer. TCRdb passed the multiplex PCR reads through MiXCR, listing each CDR3 protein once. The sample holds about 75,000 distinct CDR3 sequences, 69% seen once. DNA and RNA were both co-extracted from 20-30 mg of bulk tissue that had not been sorted. Infection with HBV was chronic in patients; they were treatment-naive. As to this clonotype: Its specificity is unknown.

Broader study findings: Relative to blood, tumors carried a significantly larger fraction of the repertoire in their top 250 clones (p = 0.039).

The sequencing sample was made of tumor-adjacent normal liver tissue. This receptor was identified in a man aged 40-49 years with primary liver carcinoma and hepatitis B virus infection. V and J are TRBV5-1 and TRBJ1-3, with D unclear. CDR3 in amino acids: CASSLSSPVEGTGNTIYF. Written as DNA, the CDR3 is TGCGCCAGCAGCTTGTCTTCGCCCGTAGAAGGGACTGGAAACACCATATATTTT.